This T cell receptor (beta chain) was profiled in a study of blood T cell repertoires in COVID-19. Measured with immunoSEQ multiplex PCR; TCRdb has only the in-frame clones, and not every one. The table has some 20,000 clones, 80% to 90% seen once. The TCR was taken from a woman aged 60 to 75 with active COVID-19. The sample comprised peripheral blood.

The CDR3: CASSSYRESLAKNIQYF. The CDR3 DNA reads TGTGCCAGCAGCTCATACAGGGAGAGTCTAGCCAAAAACATTCAGTACTTC. V usage is TRBV5-4 and J usage is TRBJ2-4, with D possibly TRBD1 on 6 matching bases. Germline CDR1 is SGHNT and CDR2 is YYREEE (reference sequence). The CDR3 totals 17 residues. Trimming removed 3 bases at V and 0 bases at J, with 16 bases between.